Shown below are 9 T cell receptor beta chains from a single sample sequenced in a study of blood T cell repertoires in COVID-19. The method was immunoSEQ multiplex PCR; TCRdb's version includes in-frame clones alone and lacks a portion of them. The sample lists roughly 240,000 clones, roughly four fifths occurring once. Sample: peripheral blood. The receptors stem from a woman in her sixties or seventies with acute or convalescent COVID-19.

The gene calls are TRBV10-2 and TRBJ2-3; 12 nucleotides match TRBD2. Germline V lookup: CDR1 WSHSY, CDR2 SAAADI. Trimming took 4 bases from V and 2 from J; bases not matched to a gene: 4. The CDR3 extends over 16 amino acids. The CDR3 here is CASSVLAGGPTDTQYF. CDR3 DNA sequence: TGCGCCAGCAGTGTTCTAGCGGGGGGGCCCACAGATACGCAGTATTTT.

As to this clone: Since a much larger clone is just one base distant, this may be a read error. The J gene is TRBJ2-1, the V gene TRBV3-1 (or the pseudogene TRBV3-2); no firm D call. The germline V gene has CDR1 LGHDT and CDR2 YNNKEL (reference sequence). The CDR3 loop spans 13 amino acids. CDR3 sequence: CVSSPTFYNEQFF. As DNA, the CDR3 is TGTGTCAGCAGCCCAACTTTCTACAATGAGCAGTTCTTC.

The chain joins TRBV19 to TRBJ1-5; TRBD1 matches at 7 bases. Per the germline V gene, CDR1 is LNHDA and CDR2 is SQIVND (reference sequence). J lost 3 bases, V lost 6 bases, and 5 bases had no gene match. The CDR3 spans 14 residues. CDR3 in amino acids: CASRWGQLNQPQHF. DNA for the CDR3: TGTGCCAGTAGATGGGGACAGCTCAATCAGCCCCAGCATTTT.

CDR3 coding DNA: TGTGCCAGCAGCTTAACCACAGGTCCCTACGAGCAGTACTTC. This sequence encodes CASSLTTGPYEQYF. The chain couples TRBV7-2 to TRBJ2-7; D is possibly TRBD1 (5 bases). The CDR3 is 14 residues long. The V gene's germline CDR1 is SGHTA and CDR2 FQGNSA. The V end lost 2 bases, the J end lost 2 bases, and 10 bases lay between the germline ends.

The chain links TRBV30 to TRBJ1-6, with 9 bases aligning to TRBD1. CDR1 GTSNPN and CDR2 SVGIG come from the germline V gene (reference sequence). The CDR3 totals 15 residues. Here the CDR3 reads CAAPRGTGNNSPLHF. As DNA, the CDR3 is TGTGCGGCGCCCCGAGGGACAGGGAATAATTCACCCCTCCACTTT.

The chain combines TRBV18 with TRBJ2-7; 7 bases map to TRBD2. The V gene's germline CDR1 is KGHSH and CDR2 LQKENI. The CDR3 extends over 15 amino acids. Trimming cost V 8 bases and J 0 bases; bases outside gene matches: 10. CDR3 sequence: CASMGEGPSSYEQYF. The CDR3 coding sequence is TGTGCCAGCATGGGGGAGGGTCCTTCCTCCTACGAGCAGTACTTC.

J is TRBJ1-6 and V is TRBV13; TRBD1 matches at 8 bases. The trim removed 4 bases at V and 7 bases at J, leaving 3 bases unmatched. There are 14 residues in the CDR3. Germline V CDR1 and CDR2: PRHDT, FYEKMQ (reference sequence). The CDR3 DNA reads as TGTGCCAGCAGCTACGACAGGGGCAATTCACCCCTCCACTTT. Protein: CASSYDRGNSPLHF.

The chain recombines TRBV3-1 (or the pseudogene TRBV3-2) with TRBJ1-6; tentatively, D is TRBD1 (6 bases). In germline, CDR1 is LGHDT, CDR2 YNNKEL (reference sequence). The CDR3 consists of 15 residues. The V end was cut by 0 bases, the J end by 7 bases, with 10 bases between. Here the CDR3 DNA reads TGTGCCAGCAGCCAAGAACAGGGTTTCAATTCACCCCTCCACTTT. Its translation is CASSQEQGFNSPLHF.

There are a few counts of this clone. The J gene is TRBJ1-5, the V gene TRBV27; D may be TRBD1 (5 bases). V gave up 5 bases and J gave up 0 bases, with 8 bases separating them. Germline CDR1 MNHEY, CDR2 SMNVEV (reference sequence). This CDR3 has 14 residues. The CDR3 sequence: CASSDRHSNQPQHF. The CDR3 bases are TGTGCCAGCAGTGACAGACATAGCAATCAGCCCCAGCATTTT.